This section outlines one TCR beta chain sequence together with its context. The sample belongs to a study of blood T cell repertoires in COVID-19. Looking at the study overall: Acute and convalescent COVID-19 specimens originated in the United States, Italy and Spain.

V lost 4 bases and J lost 10, with 16 bases in between. Germline-derived CDR1 and CDR2 are SGHTA and FQGTGA. The CDR3 loop spans 13 amino acids. In the original analysis: Reference gene primer amplification gave estimated nucleated cell counts. The method was immunoSEQ multiplex PCR; TCRdb's version includes in-frame clones alone and lacks a portion of them. V, J and clone size reflect that table, while D and trimming were determined from the DNA. Among 270,000 or so clones, about 86% were seen once, and the ten largest hold roughly 2.9%. This TCR was recovered from a woman aged 55-70 years with active or convalescent COVID-19. The source material was peripheral blood. The chain links TRBV7-3 to TRBJ1-1; possible D gene TRBD1, 6 bases. The CDR3 reads CASSSSPRGPAFF. For the CDR3, the DNA is TGTGCCAGCAGCTCAAGTCCCAGGGGACCAGCTTTCTTT. Full variable domain (missing parts from reference TRBV7-3 and TRBJ1-1): GAGVSQTPSNKVTEKGKYVELRCDPISGHTALYWYRQSLGQGPEFLIYFQGTGAADDSGLPNDRFFAVRPEGSVSTLKIQRTERGDSAVYLCASSSSPRGPAFFGQGTRLTVV.